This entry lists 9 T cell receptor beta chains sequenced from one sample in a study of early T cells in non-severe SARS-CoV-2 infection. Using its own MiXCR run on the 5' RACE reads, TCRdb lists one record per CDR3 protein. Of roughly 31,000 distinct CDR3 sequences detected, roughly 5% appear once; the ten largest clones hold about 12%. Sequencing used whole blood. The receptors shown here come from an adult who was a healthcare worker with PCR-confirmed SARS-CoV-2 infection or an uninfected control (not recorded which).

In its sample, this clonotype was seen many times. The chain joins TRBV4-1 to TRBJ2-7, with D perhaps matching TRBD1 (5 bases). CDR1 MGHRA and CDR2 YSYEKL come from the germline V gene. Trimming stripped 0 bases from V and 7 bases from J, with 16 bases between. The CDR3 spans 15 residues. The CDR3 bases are TGCGCCAGCAGCCAAGATCAGAGGTCTGACAGTGAGCAGTACTTC. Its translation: CASSQDQRSDSEQYF.

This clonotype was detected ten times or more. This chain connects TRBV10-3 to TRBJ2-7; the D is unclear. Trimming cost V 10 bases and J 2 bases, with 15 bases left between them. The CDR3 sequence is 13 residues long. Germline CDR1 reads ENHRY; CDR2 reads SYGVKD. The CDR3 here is CATGQGGAYEQYF. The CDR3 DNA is TGTGCCACCGGTCAAGGCGGAGCCTACGAGCAGTACTTC.

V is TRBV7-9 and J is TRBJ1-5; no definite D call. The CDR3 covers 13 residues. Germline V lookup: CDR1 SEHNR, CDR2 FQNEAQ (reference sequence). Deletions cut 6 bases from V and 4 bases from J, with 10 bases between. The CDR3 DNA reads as TGTGCCAGCAGTTATACTGATAATCAGCCCCAGCATTTT. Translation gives CASSYTDNQPQHF. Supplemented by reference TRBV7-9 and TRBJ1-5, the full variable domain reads DTGVSQNPRHKITKRGQNVTFRCDPISEHNRLYWYRQTLGQGPEFLTYFQNEAQLEKSRLLSDRFSAERPKGSFSTLEIQRTEQGDSAMYLCASSYTDNQPQHFGDGTRLSIL.

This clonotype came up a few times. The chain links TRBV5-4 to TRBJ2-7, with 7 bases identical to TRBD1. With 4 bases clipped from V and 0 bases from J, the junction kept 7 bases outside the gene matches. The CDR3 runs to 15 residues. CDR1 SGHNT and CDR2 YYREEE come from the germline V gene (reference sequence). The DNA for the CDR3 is TGTGCCAGCAGCCCAGGGACAGTCAGCTCCTACGAGCAGTACTTC. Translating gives CASSPGTVSSYEQYF.

DNA of the CDR3: TGTGCCAGCAGCTTAGAGCCGACCACGCCCTACAATGAGCAGTTCTTC. The encoded protein is CASSLEPTTPYNEQFF. The rearrangement joins TRBV11-2 to TRBJ2-1; unclear D gene. Germline CDR1 SGHAT, CDR2 FQNNGV. Between the trimmed V and J ends, which lost 0 bases and 2 bases, there was a span of 11 bases. This CDR3 comprises 16 residues. Combining the CDR3 with reference TRBV11-2 and TRBJ2-1 gives the whole variable domain EAGVAQSPRYKIIEKRQSVAFWCNPISGHATLYWYQQILGQGPKLLIQFQNNGVVDDSQLPKDRFSAERLKGVDSTLKIQPAKLEDSAVYLCASSLEPTTPYNEQFFGPGTRLTVL.

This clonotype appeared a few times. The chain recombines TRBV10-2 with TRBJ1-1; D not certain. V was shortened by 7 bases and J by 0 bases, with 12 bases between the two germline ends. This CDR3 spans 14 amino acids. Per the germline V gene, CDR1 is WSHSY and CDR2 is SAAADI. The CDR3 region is CASKNRALNTEAFF. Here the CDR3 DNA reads TGCGCCAGCAAGAACAGAGCTTTGAACACTGAAGCTTTCTTT.

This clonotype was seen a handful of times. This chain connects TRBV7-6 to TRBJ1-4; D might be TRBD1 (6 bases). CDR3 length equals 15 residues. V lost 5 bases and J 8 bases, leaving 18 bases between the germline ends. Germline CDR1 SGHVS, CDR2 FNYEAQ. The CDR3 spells CASSLEAGVKEKLFF. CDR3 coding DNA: TGTGCCAGCAGCCTGGAGGCAGGGGTAAAGGAAAAACTGTTTTTT.

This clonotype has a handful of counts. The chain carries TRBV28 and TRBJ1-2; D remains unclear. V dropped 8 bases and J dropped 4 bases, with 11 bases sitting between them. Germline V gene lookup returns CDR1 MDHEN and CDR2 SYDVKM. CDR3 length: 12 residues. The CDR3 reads CASLGSTYGYTF. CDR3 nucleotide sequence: TGTGCCAGCCTGGGGTCCACCTATGGCTACACCTTC.

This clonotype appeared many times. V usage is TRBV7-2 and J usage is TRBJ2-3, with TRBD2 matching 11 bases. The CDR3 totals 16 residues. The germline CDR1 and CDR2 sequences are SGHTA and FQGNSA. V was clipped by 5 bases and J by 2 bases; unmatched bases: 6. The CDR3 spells CASSARLAGLTDTQYF. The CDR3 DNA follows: TGTGCCAGCAGCGCCAGACTAGCGGGACTCACAGATACGCAGTATTTT.